The 13 T cell receptor beta chains in this list originate from one sample, sequenced in a study of blood T cell repertoires in COVID-19. Data came from immunoSEQ multiplex PCR; TCRdb stores just in-frame clones and leaves some out. The table lists 50,000 or so clones, roughly 90% of them singletons. Input material: peripheral blood. The receptors were gathered from a human donor with active COVID-19. The donor label of this sample is uncertain.

CDR3 loop: CASSQGTVGTPQYF. As DNA, the CDR3 is TGTGCCAGCAGCCAAGGGACGGTAGGGACTCCGCAGTATTTT. The J gene is TRBJ2-3, the V gene TRBV4-2; TRBD2 might be the D (6 bases). This CDR3 contains 14 residues. Per germline, CDR1 LGHNA and CDR2 YNFKEQ. Trimming left V 1 base short and J 10 bases short, with 15 bases between.

The chain combines TRBV6-5 with TRBJ1-1; perhaps TRBD1 as D (6 bases). The CDR3 is 12 residues long. Germline CDR1 and CDR2: MNHEY and SVGAGI. This CDR3 is CASQGPNTEAFF. The CDR3 DNA sequence: TGTGCTTCACAGGGCCCGAACACTGAAGCTTTCTTT.

V is TRBV5-1 and J is TRBJ2-7; possible D gene TRBD1, 5 bases. V lost 4 bases, J lost 7 bases, and 18 bases lay in between. Per the germline V gene, CDR1 is SGHRS and CDR2 is YFSETQ. This CDR3 is built from 14 residues. The CDR3 nucleotides are TGCGCCAGCAGCAACTTCGACAGTGGCGGAGAGCAGTACTTC. Translation: CASSNFDSGGEQYF.

The rearrangement links TRBV5-6 to TRBJ2-3; maybe TRBD2 (5 bases). The germline gives CDR1 SGHDT, CDR2 YYEEEE. The CDR3 contains 16 residues. The V end was cut by 3 bases, the J end by 2 bases, with 16 bases between. The chain's CDR3 is CASSSRSGMPTDTQYF. The CDR3 DNA reads as TGTGCCAGCAGCTCCCGATCCGGGATGCCCACAGATACGCAGTATTTT.

The CDR3 region is CASSKADRGKTGELFF. The CDR3 nucleotides read TGTGCCAGCAGCAAAGCCGACAGGGGTAAAACCGGGGAGCTGTTTTTT. This sequence joins TRBV21-1 and TRBJ2-2; TRBD1 was called by the table and not checked on the DNA. TRBV21-1 is given as a pseudogene. The CDR3 extends over 16 amino acids.

The chain combines TRBV3-1 (or the pseudogene TRBV3-2) with TRBJ1-6, with 11 bases lining up with TRBD1. The CDR3 is 19 residues long. CDR1 is LGHDT, CDR2 YNNKEL, per germline (reference sequence). J was trimmed by 2 bases and V by 3 bases; bases with no gene match: 9. The CDR3 reads CASSHDGQGALPYNSPLHF. The CDR3 nucleotides read TGTGCCAGCAGCCATGACGGACAGGGGGCTTTACCCTATAATTCACCCCTCCACTTT.

This clone was picked up one time. V gene TRBV6-2 or TRBV6-3 combines with J gene TRBJ2-1; TRBD2 matches at 10 bases. The CDR3 extends over 18 amino acids. Trimming cost V 0 bases and J 0 bases; bases outside gene matches: 5. In germline, CDR1 is MNHEY, CDR2 SVGEGT. The CDR3 loop is CASSYSLAGASSYNEQFF. The CDR3 region has the DNA TGTGCCAGCAGTTACTCGCTAGCGGGGGCCAGCTCCTACAATGAGCAGTTCTTC.

The chain employs TRBV11-2 and TRBJ2-7; no firm D call. This CDR3 region has 15 residues. Germline V gives CDR1 SGHAT, CDR2 FQNNGV. With 0 bases removed from V and 6 bases from J, the gap between germline ends came to 15 bases. CDR3 nucleotide sequence: TGTGCCAGCAGCTTAGAGGCTTTCGTCACCGCCGAGCAGTACTTC. It yields the protein CASSLEAFVTAEQYF.

The chain combines TRBV4-3 with TRBJ2-3, with 8 bases lining up with TRBD2. The CDR3 has 19 residues. Looked up from germline, CDR1 is LGHNA and CDR2 is YSLEER. Losses at the gene ends were 0 bases for V and 5 bases for J; bases not matched to a gene: 16. In nucleotides, the CDR3 is TGCGCCAGCAGCCAAGAATTTATGAACAGCGGGGGTTCGGGAGATACGCAGTATTTT. Translating gives CASSQEFMNSGGSGDTQYF.

The chain has TRBV19 and TRBJ2-7; no clear D gene. The CDR3 is 11 residues long. Trimming removed 4 bases from V and 2 bases from J, with 3 bases in between. The germline V gene has CDR1 LNHDA and CDR2 SQIVND (reference sequence). CDR3 residues: CASSTPYEQYF. CDR3 in DNA: TGTGCCAGTAGTACTCCCTACGAGCAGTACTTC.

The chain employs TRBV5-4 and TRBJ2-7; D not certain. V was trimmed by 0 bases and J by 0 bases, leaving 10 bases between them. This CDR3 has 15 residues. CDR1 SGHNT and CDR2 YYREEE come from the germline V gene (reference sequence). The CDR3 DNA follows: TGTGCCAGCAGCTTGGGCAGCACAGTCTCCTACGAGCAGTACTTC. This encodes CASSLGSTVSYEQYF. Filled out from reference TRBV5-4 and TRBJ2-7, the complete variable domain reads ETGVTQSPTHLIKTRGQQVTLRCSSQSGHNTVSWYQQALGQGPQFIFQYYREEENGRGNFPPRFSGLQFPNYSSELNVNALELDDSALYLCASSLGSTVSYEQYFGPGTRLTVT.

This rearrangement joins TRBV4-3 to TRBJ1-5; the D is unclear. Germline V lookup: CDR1 LGHNA, CDR2 YSLEER. The CDR3 totals 15 residues. Trimming shortened V by 0 bases and J by 5 bases, and 11 bases separated the two germline ends. CDR3 DNA sequence: TGCGCCAGCAGCCAAGATGGCCAGTACGATCAGCCCCAGCATTTT. Its protein is CASSQDGQYDQPQHF.

The chain has TRBV5-4 and TRBJ1-2; possibly TRBD1 for D (5 bases). V was cut by 3 bases and J by 3 bases, with 18 bases left in between. Germline values: CDR1 SGHNT, CDR2 YYREEE (reference sequence). This CDR3 spans 16 amino acids. The CDR3 is CASSSRPRDSDYGYTF. The CDR3 DNA is TGTGCCAGCAGCTCTCGTCCCAGAGACAGCGACTATGGCTACACCTTC.